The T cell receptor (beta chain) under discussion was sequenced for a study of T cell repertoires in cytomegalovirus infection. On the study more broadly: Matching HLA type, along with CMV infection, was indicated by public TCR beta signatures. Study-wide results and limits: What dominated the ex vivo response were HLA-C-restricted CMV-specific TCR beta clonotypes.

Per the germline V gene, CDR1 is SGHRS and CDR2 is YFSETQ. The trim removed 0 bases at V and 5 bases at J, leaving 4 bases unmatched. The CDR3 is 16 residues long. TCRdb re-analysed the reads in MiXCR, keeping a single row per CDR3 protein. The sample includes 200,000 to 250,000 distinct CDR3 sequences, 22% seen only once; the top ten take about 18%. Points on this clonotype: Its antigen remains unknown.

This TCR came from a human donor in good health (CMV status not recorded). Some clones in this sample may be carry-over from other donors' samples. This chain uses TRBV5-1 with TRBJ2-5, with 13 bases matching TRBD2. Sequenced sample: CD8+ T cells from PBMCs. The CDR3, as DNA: TGCGCCAGCAGCTTGGGACTAGCGGGGGGTTTCGAGACCCAGTACTTC. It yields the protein CASSLGLAGGFETQYF.